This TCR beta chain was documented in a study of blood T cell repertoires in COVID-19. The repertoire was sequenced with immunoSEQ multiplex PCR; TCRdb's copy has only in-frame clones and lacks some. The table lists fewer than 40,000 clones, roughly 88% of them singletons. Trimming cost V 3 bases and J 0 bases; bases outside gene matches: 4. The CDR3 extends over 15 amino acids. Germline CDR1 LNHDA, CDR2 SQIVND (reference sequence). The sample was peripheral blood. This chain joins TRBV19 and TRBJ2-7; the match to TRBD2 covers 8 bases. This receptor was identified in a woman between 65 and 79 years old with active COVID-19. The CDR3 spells CASSIYGGDSYEQYF. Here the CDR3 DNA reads TGTGCCAGTAGTATTTACGGGGGGGACTCCTACGAGCAGTACTTC.